These T cell receptor beta chains were read from a single sample in a study of T-cell memory formation after mild COVID-19. One entry per CDR3 protein results from TCRdb running MiXCR on the 5' RACE reads. The sample lists 160,000 or so distinct CDR3 sequences, 25% to 40% occurring once. Material: PBMCs or a T cell subset sorted from them (not recorded which). The receptors were sampled from an adult woman who had mild COVID-19 (a few samples of this study predate the infection). Cell type and time point are not known. CDR3s include the opening cysteine and the closing phenylalanine or tryptophan. The order of the fields is clone size, CDR3 length, D gene, V gene, J gene, CDR3 protein, CDR3 DNA. D genes are given only for firm matches. Clone size is stated in some rows and not others, as once, few, many or a class when expanded.

>.|16|TRBD1|TRBV9|TRBJ2-5
CASSVASQGAGETQYF
TGTGCCAGCAGCGTAGCTTCCCAGGGGGCGGGGGAGACCCAGTACTTC
>few|14|.|TRBV7-6|TRBJ2-7
CASSPEGFTYEQYF
TGTGCCAGCAGTCCCGAGGGGTTCACCTACGAGCAGTACTTC
>many|15|TRBD1|TRBV5-1|TRBJ2-1
CASSSGTGPYNEQFF
TGCGCCAGCAGCAGTGGGACAGGGCCCTACAATGAGCAGTTCTTC
>.|15|.|TRBV5-4|TRBJ2-3
CASSLDMVGTDTQYF
TGTGCCAGCAGCTTGGATATGGTGGGCACAGATACGCAGTATTTT
>.|13|TRBD1|TRBV5-5|TRBJ1-3
CARGQGTGNTIYF
TGTGCCAGGGGACAGGGGACTGGAAACACCATATATTTT
>few|13|.|TRBV6-2/TRBV6-3|TRBJ1-2
CASSSWRPNGYTF
TGTGCCAGCAGTTCCTGGAGACCAAATGGCTACACCTTC
>.|12|.|TRBV30|TRBJ2-1
CAWTPDYNEQFF
TGTGCCTGGACCCCCGACTACAATGAGCAGTTCTTC
>.|15|.|TRBV12-3/TRBV12-4|TRBJ2-1
CASTRTPADYNEQFF
TGTGCCAGCACCCGGACACCCGCTGACTACAATGAGCAGTTCTTC
>few|15|TRBD2|TRBV11-3|TRBJ2-2
CASSRTSGSPGELFF
TGTGCCAGCAGCCGGACTAGCGGGAGCCCCGGGGAGCTGTTTTTT
>.|14|TRBD2|TRBV7-9|TRBJ2-3
CATFPSGSTDTQYF
TGTGCCACCTTCCCTAGCGGGAGCACAGATACGCAGTATTTT
>.|12|.|TRBV4-3|TRBJ1-1
CASSQDLNEAFF
TGCGCCAGCAGCCAAGACCTCAACGAAGCTTTCTTT
>few|13|.|TRBV9|TRBJ2-2
CASSPSITGELFF
TGTGCCAGCAGCCCTAGTATCACCGGGGAGCTGTTTTTT
>.|13|.|TRBV7-9|TRBJ2-5
CASSRQPQETQYF
TGTGCCAGCAGCAGACAGCCCCAAGAGACCCAGTACTTC
>many|13|.|TRBV5-1|TRBJ2-7
CASSLDRSYEQYF
TGCGCCAGCAGCTTGGACAGATCCTACGAGCAGTACTTC
>.|14|.|TRBV5-6|TRBJ2-3
CASSPVASTDTQYF
TGTGCCAGCAGCCCCGTGGCCAGCACAGATACGCAGTATTTT
>few|15|.|TRBV15|TRBJ2-1
CATSTTRDNDNEQFF
TGTGCCACCAGCACAACCCGGGACAACGACAATGAGCAGTTCTTC
>few|14|.|TRBV29-1|TRBJ2-1
CSVAIGTGYNEQFF
TGCAGCGTCGCAATAGGGACGGGCTACAATGAGCAGTTCTTC
>.|18|TRBD1|TRBV5-5|TRBJ1-5
CASSLATGGPYSNQPQHF
TGTGCCAGCAGCTTGGCGACAGGGGGCCCCTATAGCAATCAGCCCCAGCATTTT
>few|15|TRBD2|TRBV13|TRBJ2-1
CASSSMTSGSGEQFF
TGTGCCAGCAGCTCCATGACTAGCGGCAGTGGTGAGCAGTTCTTC
>.|14|.|TRBV5-1|TRBJ1-1
CASSQNQGNTEAFF
TGCGCCAGCAGCCAGAATCAGGGGAACACTGAAGCTTTCTTT
>.|16|.|TRBV7-2|TRBJ2-3
CASSLNPISPRDTQYF
TGTGCCAGCAGCTTAAACCCTATTAGCCCCAGGGATACGCAGTATTTT
>.|15|TRBD2|TRBV28|TRBJ2-7
CASSTGASGSHEQYF
TGTGCCAGCAGTACCGGAGCTAGCGGGAGTCACGAGCAGTACTTC
>.|13|.|TRBV6-2/TRBV6-3|TRBJ2-1
CASSLAAYNEQFF
TGTGCCAGCAGCTTGGCGGCCTACAATGAGCAGTTCTTC
>few|13|.|TRBV20-1|TRBJ1-3
CSARQANGNTIYF
TGCAGTGCCCGTCAGGCTAATGGAAACACCATATATTTT
>few|16|TRBD2|TRBV12-3/TRBV12-4|TRBJ2-4
CASSSGLLLTKNIQYF
TGTGCCAGCAGCTCGGGACTACTCCTGACTAAAAACATTCAGTACTTC
>few|17|TRBD1|TRBV11-2|TRBJ2-1
CASSLVSGQGTDNEQFF
TGTGCCAGCAGCTTAGTGTCGGGACAGGGGACAGACAATGAGCAGTTCTTC
>.|13|TRBD1|TRBV20-1|TRBJ2-1
CSADRGRDNEQFF
TGCAGTGCTGACAGGGGGAGAGACAATGAGCAGTTCTTC
>many|13|.|TRBV2|TRBJ2-7
CASRDGPSYEQYF
TGTGCCAGCAGGGACGGGCCCTCCTACGAGCAGTACTTC
>.|14|TRBD2|TRBV10-3|TRBJ2-1
CAISEGLAVNEQFF
TGTGCCATCAGTGAGGGACTAGCGGTTAATGAGCAGTTCTTC
>once|13|.|TRBV2|TRBJ1-1
CASQVTPRPEAFF
TGTGCCAGTCAGGTCACTCCTCGACCTGAAGCTTTCTTT
>.|13|.|TRBV20-1|TRBJ2-1
CSARRGGIDEQFF
TGCAGTGCTCGCCGGGGTGGCATCGATGAGCAGTTCTTC
>.|13|TRBD1|TRBV5-1|TRBJ1-2
CASSKEGQGSYTF
TGCGCCAGCAGCAAGGAGGGACAGGGAAGCTACACCTTC
>.|13|.|TRBV6-2/TRBV6-3|TRBJ1-5
CASRPGGYQPQHF
TGTGCCAGCAGACCCGGCGGGTATCAGCCCCAGCATTTT
>.|13|.|TRBV9|TRBJ1-6
CAETAGWGSPLHF
TGTGCCGAGACGGCAGGTTGGGGTTCACCCCTCCACTTT
>.|13|.|TRBV5-1|TRBJ2-2
CASSPGQTGELFF
TGCGCCAGCAGCCCAGGCCAAACCGGGGAGCTGTTTTTT
>.|15|TRBD1|TRBV18|TRBJ2-7
CASSPFTGESYEQYF
TGTGCCAGCTCACCCTTTACAGGGGAGTCCTACGAGCAGTACTTC
>.|16|TRBD1|TRBV9|TRBJ1-4
CASSVSPGQIGEKLFF
TGTGCCAGCAGCGTCTCCCCGGGACAGATCGGTGAAAAACTGTTTTTT
>.|15|.|TRBV7-8|TRBJ1-6
CASSFGGDRNSPLHF
TGTGCCAGCAGCTTCGGGGGCGACAGGAATTCACCCCTCCACTTT
>once|12|.|TRBV6-5|TRBJ2-3
CASSQVADTQYF
TGTGCCAGCAGTCAGGTTGCAGATACGCAGTATTTT
>.|12|.|TRBV20-1|TRBJ1-1
CSAREPASEAFF
TGCAGTGCTAGAGAACCAGCGTCTGAAGCTTTCTTT
>.|13|.|TRBV12-3/TRBV12-4|TRBJ1-1
CASSLVGGPEAFF
TGTGCCAGCAGTTTAGTAGGGGGACCTGAAGCTTTCTTT
>.|14|.|TRBV7-8|TRBJ2-7
CASSPEVGFYEQYF
TGTGCCAGCAGCCCTGAGGTGGGCTTTTACGAGCAGTACTTC
>.|13|.|TRBV12-3/TRBV12-4|TRBJ1-1
CASSRAQNTEAFF
TGTGCCAGCAGTCGGGCCCAGAACACTGAAGCTTTCTTT
>.|15|.|TRBV6-5|TRBJ1-1
CASRSISRGEAEAFF
TGTGCCAGCCGTTCGATAAGCCGAGGGGAAGCCGAAGCTTTCTTT
>few|15|TRBD2|TRBV20-1|TRBJ2-1
CSARLAGGHYNEQFF
TGCAGTGCTAGGTTAGCGGGGGGGCATTACAATGAGCAGTTCTTC
>.|13|.|TRBV6-6|TRBJ1-1
CALQEGQNTEAFF
TGTGCCCTTCAAGAGGGCCAGAACACTGAAGCTTTCTTT
>few|14|TRBD1|TRBV4-1|TRBJ1-1
CASSQDAGGTEAFF
TGCGCCAGCAGCCAAGACGCAGGGGGCACTGAAGCTTTCTTT